Following are 2 T cell receptor beta chains from one sample sequenced in a study of PD-L1 blockade in urothelial cancer. Data came from immunoSEQ multiplex PCR; TCRdb stores just in-frame clones and leaves some out. The sample has about 110,000 clones, more than 85% seen once; the top ten hold approximately 3.8%. Described time point: peripheral blood 6 weeks after treatment start. The material was PBMCs, obtained around atezolizumab (anti-PD-L1) treatment. All receptors derive from a man between 60 and 75 years old with urothelial cancer.

This chain links TRBV5-1 with TRBJ2-1; TRBD2 aligns across 12 bases. The V and J ends lost 4 bases and 6 bases, in that order; junction bases with no gene match: 11. The CDR3 is made up of 17 amino acids. CDR1 is SGHRS and CDR2 is YFSETQ in the germline V gene. DNA of the CDR3: TGCGCCAGCAGCCCCGGGACTAGCGGGCCAACCCCCAATGAGCAGTTCTTC. Translation gives CASSPGTSGPTPNEQFF.

V and J are TRBV29-1 and TRBJ1-1; D remains unclear. V was trimmed by 3 bases and J by 0 bases, leaving 11 bases between them. Germline V gene lookup returns CDR1 SQVTM and CDR2 ANQGSEA. This CDR3 spans 14 amino acids. In DNA form, the CDR3 reads TGCAGCGTTGAGGGTTTAGCGGTGAACACTGAAGCTTTCTTT. This sequence encodes CSVEGLAVNTEAFF.